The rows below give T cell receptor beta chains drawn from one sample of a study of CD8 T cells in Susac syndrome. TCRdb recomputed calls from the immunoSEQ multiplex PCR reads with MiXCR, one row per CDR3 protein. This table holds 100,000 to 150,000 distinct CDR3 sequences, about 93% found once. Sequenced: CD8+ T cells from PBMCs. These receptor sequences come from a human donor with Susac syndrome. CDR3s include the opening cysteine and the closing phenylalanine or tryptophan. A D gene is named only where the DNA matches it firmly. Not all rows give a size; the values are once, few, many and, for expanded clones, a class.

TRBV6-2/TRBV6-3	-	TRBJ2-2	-	CASTPGAGELFF	TGTGCCAGCACCCCGGGGGCCGGGGAGCTGTTTTTT
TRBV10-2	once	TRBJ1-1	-	CASREQGTEAFF	TGCGCCAGCAGGGAACAGGGCACTGAAGCTTTCTTT
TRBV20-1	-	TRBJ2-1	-	CLGRGSSYNEQFF	TGCCTCGGTAGGGGTAGCTCCTACAATGAGCAGTTCTTC
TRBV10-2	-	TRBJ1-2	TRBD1	CASGATGDYGYTF	TGCGCCAGCGGCGCGACAGGGGACTATGGCTACACCTTC
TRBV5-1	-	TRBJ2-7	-	CASSLDGIGGSYEQYF	TGCGCCAGCAGCTTGGATGGGATCGGGGGCTCCTACGAGCAGTACTTC
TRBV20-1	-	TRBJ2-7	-	CSATDTSSYEQYF	TGCAGTGCCACGGACACCAGCTCCTACGAGCAGTACTTC
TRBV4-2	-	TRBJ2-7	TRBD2	CASSQGGLAGGYEQYF	TGTGCCAGCAGCCAAGGAGGCCTAGCGGGAGGCTACGAGCAGTACTTC
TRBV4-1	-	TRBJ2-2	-	CASSLGAGDTGELFF	TGCGCCAGCAGCCTGGGGGCGGGGGACACCGGGGAGCTGTTTTTT
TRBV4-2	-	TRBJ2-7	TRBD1	CASSGGTGGSYEQYF	TGTGCCAGCAGCGGTGGGACAGGGGGGTCCTACGAGCAGTACTTC
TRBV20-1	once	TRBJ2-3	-	CSAATDTQYF	TGCAGTGCCGCCACAGATACGCAGTATTTT
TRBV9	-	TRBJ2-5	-	CASSVGSFQETQYF	TGTGCCAGCAGCGTAGGGAGTTTCCAAGAGACCCAGTACTTC
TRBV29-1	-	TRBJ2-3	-	CSVELAGDTQYF	TGCAGCGTTGAGCTAGCAGGAGATACGCAGTATTTT
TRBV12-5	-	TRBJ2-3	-	CASGWDEAQYF	TGTGCTAGTGGTTGGGATGAGGCGCAGTATTTT
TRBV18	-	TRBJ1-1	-	CASSPPFGAVEAFF	TGTGCCAGCTCACCACCCTTCGGGGCTGTTGAAGCTTTCTTT
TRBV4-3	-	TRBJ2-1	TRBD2	CASSQDAGGPGSNYNEQFF	TGCGCCAGCAGCCAAGATGCGGGAGGGCCGGGGTCAAACTACAATGAGCAGTTCTTC
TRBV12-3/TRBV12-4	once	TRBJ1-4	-	CASSGGGNEKLFF	TGTGCCAGCAGTGGCGGGGGTAATGAAAAACTGTTTTTT
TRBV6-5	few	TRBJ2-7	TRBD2	CASSSGTSQYF	TGTGCCAGCAGTTCCGGGACTAGTCAGTACTTC
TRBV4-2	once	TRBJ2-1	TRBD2	CASSQEDREAYNEQFF	TGTGCCAGCAGCCAAGAGGATCGGGAGGCCTACAATGAGCAGTTCTTC
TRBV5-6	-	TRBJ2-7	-	CASGELSHEQYF	TGTGCCAGCGGGGAGTTGAGTCACGAGCAGTACTTC
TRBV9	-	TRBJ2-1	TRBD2	CASSGVAGGSYNEQFF	TGTGCCAGCAGCGGGGTAGCGGGAGGCTCCTACAATGAGCAGTTCTTC
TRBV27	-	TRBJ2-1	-	CASSLKASGNEQFF	TGTGCCAGCAGTTTGAAAGCTAGTGGGAATGAGCAGTTCTTC
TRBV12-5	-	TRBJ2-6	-	CASGLGSEGRSNVLTF	TGTGCTAGTGGTTTGGGCTCGGAGGGTCGGTCCAACGTCCTGACTTTC
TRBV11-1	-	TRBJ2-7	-	CASSNPGPYEQYF	TGTGCCAGCAGCAATCCAGGTCCCTACGAGCAGTACTTC
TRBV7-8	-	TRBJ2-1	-	CASSPPDSYNEQFF	TGTGCCAGCAGCCCCCCGGACTCCTACAATGAGCAGTTCTTC
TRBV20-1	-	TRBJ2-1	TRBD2	CSASPSGSYNEQFF	TGCAGTGCTTCCCCTAGCGGGAGTTACAATGAGCAGTTCTTC
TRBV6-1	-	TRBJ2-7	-	CASRSYGLLGAYEQYF	TGTGCCAGCAGAAGTTACGGGCTCCTTGGGGCCTACGAGCAGTACTTC
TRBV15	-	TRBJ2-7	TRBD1	CATSRDLLGQGSYEQYF	TGTGCCACCAGCAGAGATCTTTTGGGACAGGGATCCTACGAGCAGTACTTC
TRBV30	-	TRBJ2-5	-	CAGYSGETQYF	TGTGCCGGCTACAGTGGGGAGACCCAGTACTTC
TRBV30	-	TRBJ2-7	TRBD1	CAWSVLGQGYEQYF	TGTGCCTGGAGTGTCCTGGGACAGGGCTACGAGCAGTACTTC
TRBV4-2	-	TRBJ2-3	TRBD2	CASSQEGPGGRADTQYF	TGTGCCAGCAGCCAAGAGGGTCCGGGGGGGAGGGCAGATACGCAGTATTTT
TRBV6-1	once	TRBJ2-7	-	CASSPSGEPGEQYF	TGTGCCAGCTCTCCGTCTGGGGAACCGGGCGAGCAGTACTTC
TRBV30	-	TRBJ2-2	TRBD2	CAWTSGGAHTGELFF	TGTGCCTGGACATCGGGGGGGGCGCACACCGGGGAGCTGTTTTTT
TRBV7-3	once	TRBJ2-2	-	CASSSVSGELFF	TGTGCCAGCAGCTCCGTGTCCGGGGAGCTGTTTTTT
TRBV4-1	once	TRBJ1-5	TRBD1	CASSQDLTGSGNQPQHF	TGCGCCAGCAGCCAAGATCTGACAGGGTCGGGCAATCAGCCCCAGCATTTT
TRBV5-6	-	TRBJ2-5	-	CASSPRTSGETQYF	TGTGCCAGCAGCCCCCGGACGTCAGGGGAGACCCAGTACTTC
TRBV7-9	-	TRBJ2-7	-	CASSLAGKTYEQYF	TGTGCCAGCAGCTTAGCCGGCAAAACGTACGAGCAGTACTTC
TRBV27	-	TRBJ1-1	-	CASSLSSAMNTEAFF	TGTGCCAGCAGTTTATCGTCGGCCATGAACACTGAAGCTTTCTTT
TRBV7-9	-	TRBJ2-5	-	CASSSAGSLGETQYF	TGTGCCAGCAGCTCAGCAGGCAGCCTGGGGGAGACCCAGTACTTC
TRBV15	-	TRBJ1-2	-	CATSRDRGTSYGYTF	TGTGCCACCAGCAGAGATCGGGGTACCTCTTATGGCTACACCTTC
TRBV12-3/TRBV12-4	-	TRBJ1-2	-	CASSLVVDSRYGYTF	TGTGCCAGCAGTTTAGTCGTGGACAGCCGCTATGGCTACACCTTC
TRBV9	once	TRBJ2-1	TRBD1	CASSEGQWSNEQFF	TGTGCCAGCAGTGAGGGACAGTGGTCAAATGAGCAGTTCTTC
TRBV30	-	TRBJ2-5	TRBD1	CAWNLGQGGETQYF	TGTGCCTGGAATCTCGGACAGGGTGGAGAGACCCAGTACTTC
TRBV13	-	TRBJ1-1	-	CASSSGAGRLGAFF	TGTGCCAGCAGCTCAGGCGCAGGGAGGTTGGGAGCTTTCTTT